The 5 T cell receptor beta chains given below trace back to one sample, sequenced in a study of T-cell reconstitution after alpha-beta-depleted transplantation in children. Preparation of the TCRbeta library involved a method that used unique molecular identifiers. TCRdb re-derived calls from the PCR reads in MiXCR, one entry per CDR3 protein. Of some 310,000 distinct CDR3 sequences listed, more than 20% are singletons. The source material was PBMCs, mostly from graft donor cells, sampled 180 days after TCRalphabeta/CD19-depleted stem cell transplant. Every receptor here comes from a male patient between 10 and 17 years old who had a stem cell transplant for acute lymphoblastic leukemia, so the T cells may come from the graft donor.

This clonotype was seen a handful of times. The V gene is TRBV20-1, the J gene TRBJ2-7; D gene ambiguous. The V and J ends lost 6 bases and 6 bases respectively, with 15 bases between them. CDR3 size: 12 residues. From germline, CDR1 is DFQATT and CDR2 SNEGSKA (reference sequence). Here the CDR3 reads CSAGAGLLEQYF. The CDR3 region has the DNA TGCAGTGCCGGAGCAGGTCTCCTCGAGCAGTACTTC.

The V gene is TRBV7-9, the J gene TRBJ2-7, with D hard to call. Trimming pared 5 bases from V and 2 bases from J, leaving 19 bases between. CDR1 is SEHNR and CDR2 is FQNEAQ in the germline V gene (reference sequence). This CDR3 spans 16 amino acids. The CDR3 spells CASSLTSGFKAYEQYF. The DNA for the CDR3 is TGTGCCAGCAGCCTTACCTCGGGCTTTAAGGCCTACGAGCAGTACTTC.

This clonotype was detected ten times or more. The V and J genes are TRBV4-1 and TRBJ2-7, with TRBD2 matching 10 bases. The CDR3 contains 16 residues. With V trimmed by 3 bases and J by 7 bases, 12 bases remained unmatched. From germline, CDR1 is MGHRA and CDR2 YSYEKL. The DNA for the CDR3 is TGCGCCAGCAGCCAGGAGCCTCAGCGGGGGGGCTGGGAGCAGTACTTC. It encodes CASSQEPQRGGWEQYF.

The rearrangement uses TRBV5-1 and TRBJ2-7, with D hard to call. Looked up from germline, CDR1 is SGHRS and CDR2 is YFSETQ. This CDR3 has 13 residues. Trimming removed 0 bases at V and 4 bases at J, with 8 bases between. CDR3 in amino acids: CASSLVVDYEQYF. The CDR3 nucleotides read TGCGCCAGCAGCTTGGTGGTAGATTACGAGCAGTACTTC.

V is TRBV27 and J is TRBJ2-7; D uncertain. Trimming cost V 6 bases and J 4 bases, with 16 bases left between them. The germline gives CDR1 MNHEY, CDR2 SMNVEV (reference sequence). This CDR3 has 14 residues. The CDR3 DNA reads TGTGCCAGCAGCCGACCGTATACCCCATACGAGCAGTACTTC. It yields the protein CASSRPYTPYEQYF.